Listed here are 17 T cell receptor beta chains from one sample, sequenced in a study of response to subunit inactivated influenza vaccine. TCRdb re-derived calls from the RT-PCR reads in MiXCR, one entry per CDR3 protein. Altogether over 150,000 distinct CDR3 sequences are present, over 13% being singletons, with the ten largest covering roughly 25%. The sequencing here drew on CD8+ T cells sorted from PBMCs, taken 5 to 6 days after vaccination. The receptors were sampled from a man over 45 who received an inactivated influenza vaccine.

This clonotype was detected only a few times. The chain links TRBV6-1 to TRBJ2-3; 10 bases are a match to TRBD2. V shed 7 bases, J shed 4 bases, and the junction held 11 bases outside the gene matches. The CDR3 contains 16 residues. Germline-derived CDR1 and CDR2 are MNHNS and SASEGT. Written as DNA, the CDR3 is TGTGCCAGCATTGGAGCAGCGGGGGGGCTGGCAGATACGCAGTATTTT. It is translated as CASIGAAGGLADTQYF.

The chain recombines TRBV7-2 with TRBJ2-2, with a weak D call TRBD2 (5 bases). The CDR3 is made up of 15 amino acids. CDR1 and CDR2 from the germline V gene are SGHTA and FQGNSA. V lost 2 bases to trimming and J lost 5 bases, with 12 bases between them. The CDR3 loop is CASSLRLTGTGELFF. DNA for the CDR3: TGTGCCAGCAGCTTACGACTTACGGGGACCGGGGAGCTGTTTTTT.

V and J are TRBV10-1 and TRBJ2-1; TRBD1 matches 8 bases. Germline values: CDR1 WNHNN, CDR2 SYGVQD (reference sequence). Trimming at V came to 6 bases and at J to 8 bases, leaving 3 bases not matched to a gene. The CDR3 totals 12 residues. This CDR3 reads CASRDRVDEQFF. CDR3 in DNA: TGCGCCAGCAGGGACAGGGTGGATGAGCAGTTCTTC.

The sample holds a few counts of this clonotype. The rearrangement joins TRBV11-2 to TRBJ2-3; D not certain. The CDR3 has 13 residues. Trimming stripped 1 base from V and 6 bases from J, with 8 bases between. Germline V gives CDR1 SGHAT, CDR2 FQNNGV. CDR3 in amino acids: CASSLVPGDTQYF. For the CDR3, the DNA is TGTGCCAGCAGCTTAGTTCCCGGGGATACGCAGTATTTT. The full variable domain, its missing parts supplied by reference TRBV11-2 and TRBJ2-3, is EAGVAQSPRYKIIEKRQSVAFWCNPISGHATLYWYQQILGQGPKLLIQFQNNGVVDDSQLPKDRFSAERLKGVDSTLKIQPAKLEDSAVYLCASSLVPGDTQYFGPGTRLTVL.

This clonotype has only a few counts. V gene TRBV12-3 or TRBV12-4 combines with J gene TRBJ2-3; 10 bases align to TRBD1. V was clipped by 7 bases and J by 2 bases; unmatched bases: 6. The CDR3 totals 15 residues. This CDR3 reads CASILGTGDTDTQYF. The DNA for the CDR3 is TGTGCCAGCATCCTCGGGACAGGGGACACAGATACGCAGTATTTT.

This clonotype was counted between two and nine times. The V gene is TRBV19, the J gene TRBJ1-5; tentatively, D is TRBD1 (5 bases). V was pared by 6 bases and J by 5 bases, with 14 bases between. Germline CDR1 reads LNHDA; CDR2 reads SQIVND (reference sequence). The CDR3 spans 14 residues. CDR3: CASRGPEFHQPQHF. CDR3 nucleotide sequence: TGTGCCAGTAGGGGGCCAGAGTTCCATCAGCCCCAGCATTTT.

The chain recombines TRBV6-5 with TRBJ1-1; 8 bases are shared with TRBD1. The CDR3 extends over 15 amino acids. The J segment lost 1 base and the V segment lost 2 bases, leaving 3 bases of the junction unmatched. Germline CDR1 reads MNHEY; CDR2 reads SVGAGI. DNA for the CDR3: TGTGCCAGCAGTTACACCGACAGGGGGAACACTGAAGCTTTCTTT. Translation: CASSYTDRGNTEAFF.

The chain joins TRBV28 to TRBJ1-5; possible D gene TRBD1, 6 bases. CDR1 MDHEN and CDR2 SYDVKM come from the germline V gene. This CDR3 is 14 amino acids long. V lost 1 base, J lost 5 bases, and 9 bases lay in between. CDR3 sequence reads: CASSLLQGDQPQHF. Here the CDR3 DNA reads TGTGCCAGCAGTTTATTACAGGGCGATCAGCCCCAGCATTTT.

This clonotype occurred a few times. The rearrangement joins TRBV3-1 to TRBJ2-5, with 9 bases lining up with TRBD2. CDR3 length equals 17 residues. Losses at the gene ends were 0 bases for V and 2 bases for J; bases not matched to a gene: 7. The V gene's germline CDR1 is LGHDT and CDR2 YNNKEL (reference sequence). The CDR3 DNA reads as TGTGCCAGCAGCCAAGACTTTAGAGCGGGGGGACAAGAGACCCAGTACTTC. The encoded protein is CASSQDFRAGGQETQYF.

This clonotype was detected a few times. The chain employs TRBV18 and TRBJ1-2, with a weak D call TRBD1 (5 bases). CDR1 and CDR2 from the germline V gene are KGHSH and LQKENI. This CDR3 contains 16 residues. Trimming removed 0 bases from V and 4 bases from J, with 15 bases in between. As DNA, the CDR3 is TGTGCCAGCTCACCACCGGGGGGAACCATCCCCTATGGCTACACCTTC. This sequence encodes CASSPPGGTIPYGYTF.

V is TRBV27 and J is TRBJ2-3, with D tentatively TRBD1 (6 bases). CDR1 MNHEY and CDR2 SMNVEV come from the germline V gene (reference sequence). V was trimmed by 5 bases and J by 3 bases, leaving 15 bases between them. This CDR3 contains 15 residues. The CDR3 loop reads CASSPLQGATDTQYF. The DNA for the CDR3 is TGTGCCAGCAGTCCCTTACAGGGCGCTACAGATACGCAGTATTTT.

CDR3 nucleotides: TGTGCCAGCAGCCTCGGGACAGGAAAATCCTACGAGCAGTACTTC. Protein product: CASSLGTGKSYEQYF. The chain combines TRBV7-9 with TRBJ2-7; 8 bases match TRBD1. V dropped 5 bases and J dropped 1; count of bases not matched to a gene: 7. Germline V gives CDR1 SEHNR, CDR2 FQNEAQ (reference sequence). The CDR3 covers 15 residues.

This clonotype was counted a few times. The chain uses TRBV20-1 and TRBJ2-1; tentatively, D is TRBD2 (5 bases). V was trimmed by 0 bases and J by 7 bases, leaving 19 bases between them. Per germline, CDR1 DFQATT and CDR2 SNEGSKA (reference sequence). The CDR3 covers 16 residues. CDR3 nucleotides: TGCAGTGCTAGAGATATAGCGCTAGGTTGGAAAAATGAGCAGTTCTTC. Translating it yields CSARDIALGWKNEQFF.

This clonotype has just a few counts. The V and J genes are TRBV10-2 and TRBJ2-4; D possibly corresponds to TRBD2 (6 bases). Germline V gene data show CDR1 as WSHSY and CDR2 as SAAADI. The CDR3 covers 17 residues. V lost 4 bases to trimming and J lost 1 base, with 17 bases between them. The CDR3: CASSAAGRGMAKNIQYF. For the CDR3, the DNA is TGCGCCAGCAGTGCCGCAGGGCGGGGTATGGCCAAAAACATTCAGTACTTC.

The rearrangement uses TRBV4-1 and TRBJ1-2; 7 bases are shared with TRBD1. The CDR3 is 16 amino acids. Germline assignment: CDR1 MGHRA and CDR2 YSYEKL. The trim removed 1 base at V and 8 bases at J, leaving 13 bases unmatched. The chain's CDR3 is CASSQGEGAGALGYTF. As DNA, the CDR3 is TGCGCCAGCAGCCAAGGAGAGGGGGCAGGAGCCCTGGGCTACACCTTC.

This clonotype came up a few times. The chain has TRBV9 and TRBJ2-5; 7 bases align to TRBD1. Germline CDR1 reads SGDLS; CDR2 reads YYNGEE. J lost 5 bases, V lost 4 bases, and 8 bases had no gene match. CDR3 length: 14 residues. The CDR3 spells CASSPRQGFETQYF. DNA of the CDR3: TGTGCCAGCAGCCCCCGACAGGGCTTCGAGACCCAGTACTTC.

The CDR3 protein is CASSIGTTGELFF. Written as DNA, the CDR3 is TGTGCCAGCAGCATCGGGACCACCGGGGAGCTGTTTTTT. The chain joins TRBV5-6 to TRBJ2-2; D possibly uses TRBD1 or TRBD2 (5 bases each). V gave up 4 bases and J gave up 4 bases, with 8 bases separating them. The CDR3 runs 13 residues. Germline V gene data show CDR1 as SGHDT and CDR2 as YYEEEE.